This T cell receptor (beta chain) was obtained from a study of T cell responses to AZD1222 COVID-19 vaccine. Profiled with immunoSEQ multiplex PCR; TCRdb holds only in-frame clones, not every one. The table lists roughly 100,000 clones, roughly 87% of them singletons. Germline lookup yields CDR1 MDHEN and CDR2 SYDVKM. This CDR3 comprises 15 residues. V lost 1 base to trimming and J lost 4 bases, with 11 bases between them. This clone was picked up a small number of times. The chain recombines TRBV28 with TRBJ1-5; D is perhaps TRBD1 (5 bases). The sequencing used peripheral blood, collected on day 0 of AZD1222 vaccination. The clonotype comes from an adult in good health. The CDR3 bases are TGTGCCAGCAGTTTATCAGGGATTCGGAATCAGCCCCAGCATTTT. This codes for CASSLSGIRNQPQHF.